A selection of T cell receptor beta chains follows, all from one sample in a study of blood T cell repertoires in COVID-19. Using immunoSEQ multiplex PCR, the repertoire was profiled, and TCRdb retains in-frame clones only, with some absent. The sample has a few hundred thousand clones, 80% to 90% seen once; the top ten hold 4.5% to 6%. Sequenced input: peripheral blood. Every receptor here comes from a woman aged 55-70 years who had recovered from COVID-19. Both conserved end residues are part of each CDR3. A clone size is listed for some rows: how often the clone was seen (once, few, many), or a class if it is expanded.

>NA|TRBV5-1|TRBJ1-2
CASSLDRGGYGYTF
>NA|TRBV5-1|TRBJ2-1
CASSFTNEQFF
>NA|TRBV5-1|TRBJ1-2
CASGAGGDGYTF
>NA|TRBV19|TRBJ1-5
CASSIRAGSGGRPQHF
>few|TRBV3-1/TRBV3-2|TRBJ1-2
CASSHKTGAGGYTF
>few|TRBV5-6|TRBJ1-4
CASSPRTRGNEKLFF
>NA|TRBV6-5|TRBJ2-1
CASRGNNEQFF
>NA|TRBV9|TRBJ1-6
CASSSSQGTNSPLHF
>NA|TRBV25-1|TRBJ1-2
CASSSTGQNGYTF
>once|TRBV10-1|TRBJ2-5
CASQDRPHGTQYF
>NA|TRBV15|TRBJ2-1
CATSNYRGTNEQFF
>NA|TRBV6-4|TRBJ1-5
CASRAVCITFGSNQPQHF
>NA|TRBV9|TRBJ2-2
CASSGRLRGSQEDTGELFF
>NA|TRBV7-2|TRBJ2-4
CASSPGQGTKNIQYF
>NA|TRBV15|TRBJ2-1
CATSRVGAGAGNYNEQFF
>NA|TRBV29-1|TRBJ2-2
CSVEEDPWGGTTGELFF
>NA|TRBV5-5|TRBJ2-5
CASSSPGGPTQYF
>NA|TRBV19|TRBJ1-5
CASSDGTYYQPQHF
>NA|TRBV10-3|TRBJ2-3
CAISEGTGETDTQYF
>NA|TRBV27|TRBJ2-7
CASSAGGSDYEQYF